This T cell receptor beta chain was recovered during a study of T cell repertoires in aging, cancer and after chemotherapy. CDR1 is SEHNR and CDR2 is FQNEAQ in the germline V gene (reference sequence). With 3 bases removed from V and 7 bases from J, the gap between germline ends came to 6 bases. The CDR3 has 12 amino acids. Rearranged V-D-J TRB sequences were amplified with a mixed TRB-A/B primer pool. TCRdb used MiXCR to reprocess the multiplex PCR reads, holding one entry per CDR3 protein. This sample has about 4,500 distinct CDR3 sequences; approximately 24% occur once, and the top ten carry 47%. Peripheral blood genomic DNA, not sorted cells or RNA, was the template. This clonotype was counted between two and nine times.

Material: blood. This chain joins TRBV7-9 and TRBJ2-2; D is unresolved. The origin of this receptor is a human donor with a blood cancer. The CDR3 is CASSFLLGELFF. CDR3 in DNA: TGTGCCAGCAGCTTTCTACTCGGGGAGCTGTTTTTT.